The T cell receptor (beta chain) described here comes from a study of shared clonotypes between healthy human individuals. The CDR3 consists of 14 residues. Trimming pared 1 base from V and 0 bases from J, leaving 8 bases between. Germline V lookup: CDR1 SQVTM, CDR2 ANQGSEA. TCRdb's copy holds only in-frame clones and misses some; the assay was immunoSEQ multiplex PCR. The data show a few million clones, more than 80% seen once. The sequenced material came from naive CD4+ T cells from PBMCs. Subset in this sample: CD45RA+ positively selected. The V call is TRBV29-1, the J call TRBJ2-3; D remains ambiguous. The source of this sequence is a man between 18 and 35 years old in good health. Some clones in this sample may be carry-over from other donors' samples. CDR3 protein: CSVEGSPSTDTQYF. The DNA of the CDR3 is TGCAGCGTTGAAGGTAGCCCTAGCACAGATACGCAGTATTTT.